Included here is one T cell receptor beta chain sequence, with context. Its antigen is as yet unknown. The sample belongs to a study of CD8 T cells in ankylosing spondylitis. General study points: Several highly homologous variants made up a TCR beta motif, and this motif appeared characteristic of ankylosing spondylitis blood. Reactive arthritis synovial fluid and blood were previously reported to contain some motif variants. Clones linked to disease were reported to show significant enrichment in matched ankylosing spondylitis synovial fluid. CD8+ cells made up the disease-linked clones, which were relatively rare in peripheral blood.

Trimming cost V 3 bases and J 2 bases; bases outside gene matches: 3. This CDR3 spans 15 amino acids. Germline V CDR1 and CDR2: SGHTA, FQGTGA. Quantitative 5'-RACE was performed with molecular barcodes, and it yielded the TCR beta libraries. TCRdb re-called the 5' RACE reads through MiXCR, storing one row per CDR3 protein. The data contain about 440,000 distinct CDR3 sequences, over 15% of them seen just once; the ten biggest clones take up around 0.92%. V usage is TRBV7-3 and J usage is TRBJ2-3; 9 nucleotides match TRBD2. The sample was blood, either unsorted or a sorted T cell fraction (not recorded which). This TCR was recovered from a male donor with ankylosing spondylitis. The CDR3: CASSFLAGATDTQYF. The CDR3 nucleotides read TGTGCCAGCAGCTTCTTAGCGGGGGCCACAGATACGCAGTATTTT.